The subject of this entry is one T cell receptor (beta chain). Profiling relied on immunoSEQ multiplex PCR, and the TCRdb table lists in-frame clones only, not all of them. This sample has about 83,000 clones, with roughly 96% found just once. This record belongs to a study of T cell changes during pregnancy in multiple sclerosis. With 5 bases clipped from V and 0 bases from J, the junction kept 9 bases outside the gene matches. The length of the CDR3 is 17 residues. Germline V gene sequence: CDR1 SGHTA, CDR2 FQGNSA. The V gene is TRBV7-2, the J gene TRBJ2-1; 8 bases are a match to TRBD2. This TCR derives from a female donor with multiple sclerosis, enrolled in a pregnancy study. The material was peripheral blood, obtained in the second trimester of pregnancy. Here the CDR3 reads CASSLLSGSSSYNEQFF. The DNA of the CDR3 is TGTGCCAGCAGCCTACTCAGCGGGAGCAGCTCCTACAATGAGCAGTTCTTC.